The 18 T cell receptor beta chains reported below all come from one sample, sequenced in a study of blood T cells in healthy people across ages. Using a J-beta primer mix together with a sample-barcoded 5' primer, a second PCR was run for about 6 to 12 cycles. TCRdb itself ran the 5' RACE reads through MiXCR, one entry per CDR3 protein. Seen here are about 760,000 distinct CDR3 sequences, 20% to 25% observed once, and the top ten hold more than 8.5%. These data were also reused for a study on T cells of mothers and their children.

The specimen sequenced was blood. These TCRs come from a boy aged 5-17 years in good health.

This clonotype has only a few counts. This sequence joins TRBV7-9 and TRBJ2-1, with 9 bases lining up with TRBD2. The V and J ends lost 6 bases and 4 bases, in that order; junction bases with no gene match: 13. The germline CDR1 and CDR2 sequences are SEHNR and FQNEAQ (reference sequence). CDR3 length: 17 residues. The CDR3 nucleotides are TGTGCCAGCAGGTTCTCGGCTAGCGGGATAGGGTACAATGAGCAGTTCTTC. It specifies CASRFSASGIGYNEQFF. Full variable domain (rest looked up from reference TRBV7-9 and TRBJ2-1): DTGVSQNPRHKITKRGQNVTFRCDPISEHNRLYWYRQTLGQGPEFLTYFQNEAQLEKSRLLSDRFSAERPKGSFSTLEIQRTEQGDSAMYLCASRFSASGIGYNEQFFGPGTRLTVL.

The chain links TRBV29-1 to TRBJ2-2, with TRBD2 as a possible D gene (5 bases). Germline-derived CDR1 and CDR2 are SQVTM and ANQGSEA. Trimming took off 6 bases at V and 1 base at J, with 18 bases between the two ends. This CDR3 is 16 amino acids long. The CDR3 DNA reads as TGCAGCGTCCGTTCAGTTGTGGGGAGGAACACCGGGGAGCTGTTTTTT. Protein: CSVRSVVGRNTGELFF.

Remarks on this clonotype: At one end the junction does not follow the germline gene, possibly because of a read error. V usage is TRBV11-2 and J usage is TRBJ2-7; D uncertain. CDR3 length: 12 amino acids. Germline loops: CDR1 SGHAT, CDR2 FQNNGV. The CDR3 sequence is CASSLVGQEQSF. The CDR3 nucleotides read TGTGCCAGCAGCCTAGTAGGGCAAGAGCAGTCCTTC.

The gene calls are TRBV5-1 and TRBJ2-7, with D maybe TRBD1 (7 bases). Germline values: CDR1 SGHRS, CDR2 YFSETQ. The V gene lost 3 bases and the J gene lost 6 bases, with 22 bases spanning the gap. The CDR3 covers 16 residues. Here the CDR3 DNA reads TGCGCCAGCAGCTCGGGGACAGCGCAGCGGGTAGGCGAGCAGTACTTC. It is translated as CASSSGTAQRVGEQYF.

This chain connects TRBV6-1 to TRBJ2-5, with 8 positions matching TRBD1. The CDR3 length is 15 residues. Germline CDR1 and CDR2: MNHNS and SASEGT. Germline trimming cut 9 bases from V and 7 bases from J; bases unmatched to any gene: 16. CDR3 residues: CASTTGDDVIRTQYF. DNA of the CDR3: TGTGCCAGTACGACAGGGGATGACGTAATTAGGACCCAGTACTTC.

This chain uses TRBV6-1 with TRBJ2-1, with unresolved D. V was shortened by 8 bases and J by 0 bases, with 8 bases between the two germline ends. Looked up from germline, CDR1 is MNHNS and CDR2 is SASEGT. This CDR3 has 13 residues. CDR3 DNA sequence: TGTGCCAGCCTACCGAGCTCCTACAATGAGCAGTTCTTC. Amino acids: CASLPSSYNEQFF.

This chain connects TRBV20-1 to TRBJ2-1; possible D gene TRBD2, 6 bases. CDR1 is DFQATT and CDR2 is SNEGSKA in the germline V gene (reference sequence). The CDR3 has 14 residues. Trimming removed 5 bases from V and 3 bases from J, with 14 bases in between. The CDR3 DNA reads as TGCAGTGCTCTGGGGGACTTCTACTACAATGAGCAGTTCTTC. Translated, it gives CSALGDFYYNEQFF.

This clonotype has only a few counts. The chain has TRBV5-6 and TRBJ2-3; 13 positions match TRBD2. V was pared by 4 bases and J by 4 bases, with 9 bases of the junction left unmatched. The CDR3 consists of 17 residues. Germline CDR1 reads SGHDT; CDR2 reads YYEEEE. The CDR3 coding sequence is TGTGCCAGCAGCCCGGGAGGACTAGCGGGAGCCCCAGATACGCAGTATTTT. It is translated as CASSPGGLAGAPDTQYF.

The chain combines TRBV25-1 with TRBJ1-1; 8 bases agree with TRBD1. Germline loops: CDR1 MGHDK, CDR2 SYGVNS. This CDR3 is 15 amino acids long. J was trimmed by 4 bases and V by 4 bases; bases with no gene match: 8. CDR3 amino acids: CASSADRAGGTEAFF. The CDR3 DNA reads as TGTGCCAGCAGTGCGGACAGGGCGGGAGGCACTGAAGCTTTCTTT. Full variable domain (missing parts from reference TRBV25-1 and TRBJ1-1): EADIYQTPRYLVIGTGKKITLECSQTMGHDKMYWYQQDPGMELHLIHYSYGVNSTEKGDLSSESTVSRIRTEHFPLTLESARPSHTSQYLCASSADRAGGTEAFFGQGTRLTVV.

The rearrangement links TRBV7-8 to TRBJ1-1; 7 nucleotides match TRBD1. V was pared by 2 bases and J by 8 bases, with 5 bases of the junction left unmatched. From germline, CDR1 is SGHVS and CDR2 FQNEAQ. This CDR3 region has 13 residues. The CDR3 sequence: CASSLRQGVEAFF. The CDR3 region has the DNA TGTGCCAGCAGCTTAAGACAGGGAGTCGAAGCTTTCTTT.

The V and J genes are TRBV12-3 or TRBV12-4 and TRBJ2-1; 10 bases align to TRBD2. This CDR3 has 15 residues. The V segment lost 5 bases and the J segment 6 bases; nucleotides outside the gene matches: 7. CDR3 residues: CASSQTSGESNEQFF. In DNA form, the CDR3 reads TGTGCCAGCAGTCAAACTAGCGGGGAAAGCAATGAGCAGTTCTTC.

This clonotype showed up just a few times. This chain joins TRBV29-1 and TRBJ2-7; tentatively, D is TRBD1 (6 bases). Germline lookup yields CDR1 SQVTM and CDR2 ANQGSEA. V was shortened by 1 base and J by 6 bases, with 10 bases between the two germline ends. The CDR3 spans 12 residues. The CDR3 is CSVEAGAPEQYF. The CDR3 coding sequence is TGCAGCGTTGAAGCAGGGGCCCCCGAGCAGTACTTC.

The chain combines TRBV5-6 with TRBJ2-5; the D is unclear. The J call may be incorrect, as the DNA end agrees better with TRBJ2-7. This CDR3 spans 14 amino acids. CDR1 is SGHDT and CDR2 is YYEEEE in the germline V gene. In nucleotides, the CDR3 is TGTGCCAGCAGCTCACCAGAAAGGCCCTACGAGCAGTACTTC. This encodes CASSSPERPYEQYF.

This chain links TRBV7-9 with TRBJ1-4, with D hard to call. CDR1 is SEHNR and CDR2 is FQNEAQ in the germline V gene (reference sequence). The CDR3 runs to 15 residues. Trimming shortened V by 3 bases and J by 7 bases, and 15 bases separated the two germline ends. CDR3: CASSFGGNTAEKLFF. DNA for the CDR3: TGTGCCAGCAGCTTCGGAGGGAACACGGCTGAAAAACTGTTTTTT.

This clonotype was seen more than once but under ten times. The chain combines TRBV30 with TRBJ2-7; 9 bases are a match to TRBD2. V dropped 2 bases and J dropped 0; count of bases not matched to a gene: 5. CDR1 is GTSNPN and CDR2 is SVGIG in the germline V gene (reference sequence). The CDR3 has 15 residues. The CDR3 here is CAWSPFSGSSYEQYV. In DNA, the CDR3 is TGTGCCTGGAGTCCCTTTAGCGGGAGCTCCTACGAGCAGTACGTC.

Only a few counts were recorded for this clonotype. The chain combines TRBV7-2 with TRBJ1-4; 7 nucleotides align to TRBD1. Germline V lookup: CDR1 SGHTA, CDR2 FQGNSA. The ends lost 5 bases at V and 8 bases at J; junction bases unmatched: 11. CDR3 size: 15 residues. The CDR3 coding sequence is TGTGCCAGCAGCCCCACAGGGGAGCGGGGCGAAAAACTGTTTTTT. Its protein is CASSPTGERGEKLFF.

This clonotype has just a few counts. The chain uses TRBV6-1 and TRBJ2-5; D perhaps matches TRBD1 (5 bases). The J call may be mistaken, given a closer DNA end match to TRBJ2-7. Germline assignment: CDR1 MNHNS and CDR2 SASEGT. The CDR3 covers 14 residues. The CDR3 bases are TGTGCCATCCCGACAGACGAAGGGATCTACGAGCAGTACTTC. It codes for CAIPTDEGIYEQYF.

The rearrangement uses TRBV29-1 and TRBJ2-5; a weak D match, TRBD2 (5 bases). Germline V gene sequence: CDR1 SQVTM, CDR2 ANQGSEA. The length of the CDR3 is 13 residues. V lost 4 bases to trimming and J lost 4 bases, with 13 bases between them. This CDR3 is CSVGTRNSETQYF. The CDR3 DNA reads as TGCAGCGTTGGCACTAGAAATTCAGAGACCCAGTACTTC.